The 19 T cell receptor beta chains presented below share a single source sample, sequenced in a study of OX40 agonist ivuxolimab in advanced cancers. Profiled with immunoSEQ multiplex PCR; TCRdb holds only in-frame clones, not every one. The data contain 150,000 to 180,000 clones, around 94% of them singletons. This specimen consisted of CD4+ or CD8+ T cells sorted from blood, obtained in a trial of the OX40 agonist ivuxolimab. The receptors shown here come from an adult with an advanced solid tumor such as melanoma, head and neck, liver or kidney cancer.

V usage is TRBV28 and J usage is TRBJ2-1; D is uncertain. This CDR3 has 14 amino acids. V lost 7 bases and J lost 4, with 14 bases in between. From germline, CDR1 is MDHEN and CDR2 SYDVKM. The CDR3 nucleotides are TGTGCCAGCAAAGAAGACCAGGTTTACAATGAGCAGTTCTTC. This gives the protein CASKEDQVYNEQFF. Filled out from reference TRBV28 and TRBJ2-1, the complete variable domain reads DVKVTQSSRYLVKRTGEKVFLECVQDMDHENMFWYRQDPGLGLRLIYFSYDVKMKEKGDIPEGYSVSREKKERFSLILESASTNQTSMYLCASKEDQVYNEQFFGPGTRLTVL.

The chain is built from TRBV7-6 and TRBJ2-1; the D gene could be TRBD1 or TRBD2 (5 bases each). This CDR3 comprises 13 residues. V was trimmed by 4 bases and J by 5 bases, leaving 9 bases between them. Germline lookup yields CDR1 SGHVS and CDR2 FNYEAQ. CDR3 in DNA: TGTGCCAGCAGCTCCGGGACCAACAATGAGCAGTTCTTC. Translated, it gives CASSSGTNNEQFF.

This chain's CDR3 is CASSSGTGAVREQYF. CDR3 nucleotides: TGCGCCAGCAGCAGCGGGACAGGGGCGGTGAGGGAGCAGTACTTC. The V gene is TRBV5-1, the J gene TRBJ2-7, with 10 bases that match TRBD1. Per germline, CDR1 SGHRS and CDR2 YFSETQ. V dropped 4 bases and J dropped 7; count of bases not matched to a gene: 11. CDR3 length: 15 residues.

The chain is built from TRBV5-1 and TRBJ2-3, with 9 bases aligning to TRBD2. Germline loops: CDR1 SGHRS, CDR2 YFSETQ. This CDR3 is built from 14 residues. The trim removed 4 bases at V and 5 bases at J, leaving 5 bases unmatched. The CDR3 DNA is TGCGCCAGCAGCCGACTAGCGGAGGGAGATACGCAGTATTTT. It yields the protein CASSRLAEGDTQYF. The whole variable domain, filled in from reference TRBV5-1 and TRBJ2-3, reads KAGVTQTPRYLIKTRGQQVTLSCSPISGHRSVSWYQQTPGQGLQFLFEYFSETQRNKGNFPGRFSGRQFSNSRSEMNVSTLELGDSALYLCASSRLAEGDTQYFGPGTRLTVL.

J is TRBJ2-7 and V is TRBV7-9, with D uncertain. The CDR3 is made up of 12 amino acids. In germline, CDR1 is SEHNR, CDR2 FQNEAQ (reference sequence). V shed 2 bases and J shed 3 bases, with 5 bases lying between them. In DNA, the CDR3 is TGTGCCAGCAGCTTAACGGACTACGAGCAGTACTTC. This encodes CASSLTDYEQYF.

CDR3 in DNA: TGTGCCAGCAGCCCCACCACAGATACGCAGTATTTT. It encodes CASSPTTDTQYF. The rearrangement links TRBV7-2 to TRBJ2-3; D is ambiguous. V lost 5 bases and J lost 2, with 5 bases in between. In germline, CDR1 is SGHTA, CDR2 FQGNSA. The CDR3 loop spans 12 amino acids.

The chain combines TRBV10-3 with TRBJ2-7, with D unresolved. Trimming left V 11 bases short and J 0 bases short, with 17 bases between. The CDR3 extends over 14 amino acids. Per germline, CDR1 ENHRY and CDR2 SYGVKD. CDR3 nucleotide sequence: TGTGCCTCCGGAGTCACCACGGGCTCCTACGAGCAGTACTTC. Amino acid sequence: CASGVTTGSYEQYF.

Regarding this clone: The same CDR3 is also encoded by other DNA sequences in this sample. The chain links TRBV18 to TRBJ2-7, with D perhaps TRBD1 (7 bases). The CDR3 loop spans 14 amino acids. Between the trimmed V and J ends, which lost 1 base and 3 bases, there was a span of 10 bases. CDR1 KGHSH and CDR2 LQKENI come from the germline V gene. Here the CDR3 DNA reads TGTGCCAGCTCACCACGACAGGGAGGCTACGAGCAGTACTTC. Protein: CASSPRQGGYEQYF.

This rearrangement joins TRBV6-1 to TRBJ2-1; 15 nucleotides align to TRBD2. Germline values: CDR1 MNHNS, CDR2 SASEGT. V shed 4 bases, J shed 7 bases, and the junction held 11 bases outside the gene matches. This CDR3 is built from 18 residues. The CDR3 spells CASSARTPGLAGGNEQFF. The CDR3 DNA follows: TGTGCCAGCAGTGCTAGGACCCCGGGACTAGCGGGGGGAAATGAGCAGTTCTTC.

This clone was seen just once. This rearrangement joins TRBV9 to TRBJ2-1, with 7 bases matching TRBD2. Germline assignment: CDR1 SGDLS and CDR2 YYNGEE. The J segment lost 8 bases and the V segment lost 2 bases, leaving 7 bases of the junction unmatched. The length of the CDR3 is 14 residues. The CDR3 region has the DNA TGTGCCAGCAGCGTTGGCGGGAGTAGGGATGAGCAGTTCTTC. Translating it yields CASSVGGSRDEQFF.

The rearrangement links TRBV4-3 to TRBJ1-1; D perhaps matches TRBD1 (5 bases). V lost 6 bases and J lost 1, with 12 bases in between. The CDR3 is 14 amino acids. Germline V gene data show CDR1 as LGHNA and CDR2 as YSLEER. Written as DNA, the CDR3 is TGCGCCAGCAGAGGGGAATCAGCGAACACTGAAGCTTTCTTT. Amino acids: CASRGESANTEAFF.

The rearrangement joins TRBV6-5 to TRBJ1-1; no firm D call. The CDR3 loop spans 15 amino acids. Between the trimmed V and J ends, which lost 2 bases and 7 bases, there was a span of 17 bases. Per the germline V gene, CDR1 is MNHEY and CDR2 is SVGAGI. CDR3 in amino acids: CASSYTSGNIGEAFF. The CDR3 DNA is TGTGCCAGCAGTTACACGTCCGGGAATATAGGTGAAGCTTTCTTT.

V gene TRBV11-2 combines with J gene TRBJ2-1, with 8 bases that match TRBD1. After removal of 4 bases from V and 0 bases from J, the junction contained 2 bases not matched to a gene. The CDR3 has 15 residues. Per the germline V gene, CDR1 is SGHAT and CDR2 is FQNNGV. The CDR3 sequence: CASSSQGDSYNEQFF. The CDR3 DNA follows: TGTGCCAGCAGCTCACAGGGGGACTCCTACAATGAGCAGTTCTTC.

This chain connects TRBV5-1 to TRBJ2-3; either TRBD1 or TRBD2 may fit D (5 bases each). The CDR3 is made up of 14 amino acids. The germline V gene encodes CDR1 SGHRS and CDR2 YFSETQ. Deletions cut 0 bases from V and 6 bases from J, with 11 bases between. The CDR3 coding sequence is TGCGCCAGCAGCTTGGTGGGGGTAGGGGATACGCAGTATTTT. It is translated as CASSLVGVGDTQYF.

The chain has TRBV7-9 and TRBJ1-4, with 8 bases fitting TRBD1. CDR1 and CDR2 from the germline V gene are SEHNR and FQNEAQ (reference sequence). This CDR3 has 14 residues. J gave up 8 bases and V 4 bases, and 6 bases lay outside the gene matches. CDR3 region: CASSSTGVGEKLFF. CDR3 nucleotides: TGTGCCAGCAGCTCGACAGGGGTCGGAGAAAAACTGTTTTTT.

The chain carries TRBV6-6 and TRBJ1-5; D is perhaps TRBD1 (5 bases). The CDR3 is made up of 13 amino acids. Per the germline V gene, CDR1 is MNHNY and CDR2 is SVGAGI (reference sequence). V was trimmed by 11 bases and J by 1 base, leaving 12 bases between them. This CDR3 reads CASRASSNQPQHF. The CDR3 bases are TGTGCCTCCAGGGCGTCAAGCAATCAGCCCCAGCATTTT.

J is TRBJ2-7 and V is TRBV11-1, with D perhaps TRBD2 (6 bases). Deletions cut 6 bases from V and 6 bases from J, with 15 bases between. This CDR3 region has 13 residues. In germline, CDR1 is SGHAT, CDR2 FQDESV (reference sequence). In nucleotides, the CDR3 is TGTGCCAGCAGGGGACTTCCCGAGGGCGAGCAGTACTTC. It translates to CASRGLPEGEQYF.

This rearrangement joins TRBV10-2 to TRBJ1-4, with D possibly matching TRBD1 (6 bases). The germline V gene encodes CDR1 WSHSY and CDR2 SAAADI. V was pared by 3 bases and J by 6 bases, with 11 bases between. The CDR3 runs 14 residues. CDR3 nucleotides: TGCGCCAGCAGTGACAGGGGTGGGGATGAAAAACTGTTTTTT. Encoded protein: CASSDRGGDEKLFF.

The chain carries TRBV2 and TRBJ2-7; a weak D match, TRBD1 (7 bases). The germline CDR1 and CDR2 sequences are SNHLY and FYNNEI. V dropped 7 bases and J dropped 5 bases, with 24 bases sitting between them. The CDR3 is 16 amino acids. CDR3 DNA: TGTGCCAGCATTTTCCCCCCGGGCAGGGGGGTCGACGAGCAGTACTTC. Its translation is CASIFPPGRGVDEQYF.